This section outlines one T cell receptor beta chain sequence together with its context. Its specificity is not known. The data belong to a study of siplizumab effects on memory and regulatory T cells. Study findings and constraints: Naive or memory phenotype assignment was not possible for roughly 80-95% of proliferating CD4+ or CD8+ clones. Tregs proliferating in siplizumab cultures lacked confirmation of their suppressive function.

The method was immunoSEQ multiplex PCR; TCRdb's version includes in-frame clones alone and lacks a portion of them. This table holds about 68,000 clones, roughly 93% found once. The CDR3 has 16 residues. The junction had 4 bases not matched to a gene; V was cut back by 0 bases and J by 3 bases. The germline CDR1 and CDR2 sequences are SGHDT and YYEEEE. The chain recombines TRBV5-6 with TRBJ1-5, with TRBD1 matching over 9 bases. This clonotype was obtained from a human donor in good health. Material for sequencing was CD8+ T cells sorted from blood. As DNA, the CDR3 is TGTGCCAGCAGCTTGGGTGACAGGGGGAACAATCAGCCCCAGCATTTT. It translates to CASSLGDRGNNQPQHF.